The source of this T cell receptor beta chain is a study of post-analysis software for immune sequencing data. Study-level information: Relapsing-remitting, secondary progressive and progressive-relapsing multiple sclerosis courses were included. Study findings and constraints: Patients used about 5 TRBV segments, including TRBV5-6, TRBV5-1 and TRBV20-1, more often than controls. Significantly decreased normalized Chao1 diversity was recorded for multiple sclerosis patients relative to controls. With F measure, samples from one preparation batch clustered together strongly.

The CDR3 totals 12 residues. Germline CDR1 SQVTM, CDR2 ANQGSEA. V shed 7 bases and J shed 3 bases, with 13 bases lying between them. Of note for this clonotype: Its antigen is still unknown.

Built from TCR beta cDNA, the libraries had unique molecular identifiers in them. It was from roughly 1 to 10 million T cells that some 460,000 cDNA molecules came. TCRdb processed the PCR reads anew with MiXCR; each CDR3 protein has one entry. The table lists about 800,000 distinct CDR3 sequences, approximately 30% of them singletons. The rearrangement joins TRBV29-1 to TRBJ2-7; D remains unclear. Sequencing was performed on blood. The source is a girl under 18 with multiple sclerosis. In nucleotides, the CDR3 is TGCAGCGGCTGGTCCACCGGCTACGAGCAGTACTTC. This codes for CSGWSTGYEQYF.